This entry lists 27 T cell receptor beta chains sequenced from one sample in a study of blood T cells in healthy people across ages. Primers used in a second PCR of roughly 7 to 11 cycles were a sample-barcoded 5' primer and a J-beta primer mix. TCRdb re-derived calls from the 5' RACE reads in MiXCR, one entry per CDR3 protein. The repertoire consists of 1.5 million to 2 million distinct CDR3 sequences, with about 35% occurring once and the leading ten covering about 10%. The material sequenced was blood. The source of these receptors is a woman aged 25 to 39 in good health.

The rearrangement uses TRBV20-1 and TRBJ1-2; possible D gene TRBD1, 5 bases. The germline gives CDR1 DFQATT, CDR2 SNEGSKA (reference sequence). V lost 3 bases, J lost 6 bases, and 17 bases lay in between. The CDR3 sequence is 14 residues long. This CDR3 reads CSASPETARDGYTF. The CDR3 bases are TGCAGTGCTAGCCCGGAGACAGCTAGGGATGGCTACACCTTC.

This clonotype has ten or more counts. The genes are TRBV12-3 or TRBV12-4 and TRBJ2-7; 9 bases align to TRBD2. The CDR3 runs 14 residues. Losses at the gene ends were 5 bases for V and 0 bases for J; bases not matched to a gene: 2. DNA for the CDR3: TGTGCCAGCAGTCCTAGCGGGACCTCCTACGAGCAGTACTTC. Protein product: CASSPSGTSYEQYF.

The genes are TRBV20-1 and TRBJ2-5; 11 positions match TRBD2. Germline CDR1 is DFQATT and CDR2 is SNEGSKA (reference sequence). This CDR3 has 15 residues. V was clipped by 3 bases and J by 2 bases; unmatched bases: 5. CDR3 sequence: CSASQGLAEQETQYF. As DNA, the CDR3 is TGCAGTGCTAGCCAGGGACTAGCGGAGCAAGAGACCCAGTACTTC.

This CDR3 reads CASTTTDRKTSGANVLTF. The CDR3 DNA sequence: TGTGCCAGCACTACAACGGACAGGAAAACCTCTGGGGCCAACGTCCTGACTTTC. The rearrangement joins TRBV6-1 to TRBJ2-6, with 7 bases matching TRBD1. V gave up 7 bases and J gave up 0 bases; unmatched junction bases: 12. Germline V gene data show CDR1 as MNHNS and CDR2 as SASEGT. The CDR3 is 18 residues long.

Only a few counts were recorded for this clonotype. V gene TRBV7-3 combines with J gene TRBJ1-2; 8 nucleotides agree with TRBD1. Germline V CDR1 and CDR2: SGHTA, FQGTGA. The junction had 5 bases not matched to a gene; V was cut back by 4 bases and J by 4 bases. The CDR3 contains 14 residues. The chain's CDR3 is CASSSDRGGYGYTF. CDR3 bases: TGTGCCAGCAGCTCCGACAGGGGAGGCTATGGCTACACCTTC.

This chain links TRBV20-1 with TRBJ2-4; 8 bases are shared with TRBD1. Germline assignment: CDR1 DFQATT and CDR2 SNEGSKA (reference sequence). The length of the CDR3 is 18 residues. The V and J ends lost 0 bases and 0 bases, in that order; junction bases with no gene match: 10. The CDR3 reads CSARDSGQVNLAKNIQYF. The DNA of the CDR3 is TGCAGTGCTAGAGATTCGGGACAGGTTAATCTAGCCAAAAACATTCAGTACTTC.

The V and J genes are TRBV12-3 or TRBV12-4 and TRBJ2-3; 8 bases are shared with TRBD1. V trimming: 3 bases; J trimming: 6 bases; junction bases outside the gene matches: 14. This CDR3 region has 17 residues. The CDR3 region has the DNA TGTGCCAGCAGTTTTGCGGTACGCAGGGGGCTAGTGGATACGCAGTATTTT. Translating it yields CASSFAVRRGLVDTQYF.

This clonotype appeared a few times. This sequence joins TRBV5-4 and TRBJ2-3, with 9 bases that match TRBD1. The CDR3 is 16 residues long. Germline assignment: CDR1 SGHNT and CDR2 YYREEE (reference sequence). Trimming at V came to 4 bases and at J to 5 bases, leaving 11 bases not matched to a gene. Here the CDR3 DNA reads TGTGCCAGCAGCCCCCTGGGACAGGGAGTCAGAGATACGCAGTATTTT. Amino acids: CASSPLGQGVRDTQYF.

The chain couples TRBV12-3 or TRBV12-4 to TRBJ1-1; unclear D gene. Trimming removed 5 bases at V and 4 bases at J, with 17 bases between. The CDR3 has 15 amino acids. The CDR3 nucleotides read TGTGCCAGCAGTGACCGGACCGGTACGGTCACTGAAGCTTTCTTT. Amino acid sequence: CASSDRTGTVTEAFF.

The chain employs TRBV5-1 and TRBJ1-1; 9 nucleotides align to TRBD1. The length of the CDR3 is 13 residues. After removal of 4 bases from V and 7 bases from J, the junction contained 5 bases not matched to a gene. From germline, CDR1 is SGHRS and CDR2 YFSETQ. The CDR3 here is CASSQDRGGEAFF. The CDR3 DNA follows: TGCGCCAGCAGCCAGGACAGGGGCGGTGAAGCTTTCTTT.

This clonotype was detected only a few times. V usage is TRBV6-1 and J usage is TRBJ2-1, with 7 bases aligning to TRBD1. The V gene's germline CDR1 is MNHNS and CDR2 SASEGT. CDR3 length: 14 amino acids. V lost 2 bases, J lost 4 bases, and 2 bases stayed unmatched. The CDR3, as DNA: TGTGCCAGCAGTGAATCGGACAGGTACAATGAGCAGTTCTTC. Translating gives CASSESDRYNEQFF.

The sample holds one count of this clonotype. V is TRBV4-2 and J is TRBJ1-1; possibly TRBD1 for D (5 bases). The germline gives CDR1 LGHNA, CDR2 YNFKEQ. The V and J ends lost 0 bases and 11 bases respectively, with 10 bases between them. The CDR3 has 12 amino acids. The CDR3 loop is CASSQEGETAFF. The CDR3 DNA is TGTGCCAGCAGCCAAGAGGGGGAGACGGCTTTCTTT.

This clonotype was seen more than once but under ten times. Compared with germline, one end of the junction differs, possibly owing to a read error. The chain links TRBV5-1 to TRBJ1-1; D gene unclear. CDR1 SGHRS and CDR2 YFSETQ come from the germline V gene. CDR3 length: 16 amino acids. The CDR3: CASSLVRSLMNTEAFF. The CDR3 DNA reads as TGCGCCAGCAGTTTGGTGCGATCTCTCATGAACACTGAAGCTTTCTTT.

V is TRBV5-1 and J is TRBJ2-5, with D unclear. The V gene lost 0 bases and the J gene lost 0 bases, with 6 bases spanning the gap. Germline values: CDR1 SGHRS, CDR2 YFSETQ. The CDR3 consists of 14 residues. This CDR3 reads CASSLGPDQETQYF. The CDR3 DNA reads as TGCGCCAGCAGCTTGGGGCCAGACCAAGAGACCCAGTACTTC.

CDR3 amino acids: CAGRGQGDYEQYF. CDR3 DNA sequence: TGTGCCGGCCGGGGACAGGGGGACTACGAGCAGTACTTC. The rearrangement links TRBV7-2 to TRBJ2-5; 11 bases are shared with TRBD1. The DNA end is more similar to TRBJ2-7, so the J call may be wrong. This CDR3 has 13 amino acids. Per germline, CDR1 SGHTA and CDR2 FQGNSA.

This clonotype occurred a few times. This chain joins TRBV20-1 and TRBJ2-1, with TRBD2 matching 8 bases. Germline V gene sequence: CDR1 DFQATT, CDR2 SNEGSKA (reference sequence). V dropped 0 bases and J dropped 10; count of bases not matched to a gene: 20. CDR3 length: 18 residues. This CDR3 reads CSARDLGRGARWNLEQFF. The CDR3 coding sequence is TGCAGTGCTAGAGATCTCGGGCGGGGGGCTCGGTGGAATTTGGAGCAGTTCTTC.

This chain links TRBV5-1 with TRBJ2-5; possibly TRBD1 for D (6 bases). Trimming shortened V by 3 bases and J by 1 base, and 16 bases separated the two germline ends. The germline V gene has CDR1 SGHRS and CDR2 YFSETQ. This CDR3 comprises 16 residues. CDR3 in amino acids: CASSSGLRGSQETQYF. DNA for the CDR3: TGCGCCAGCAGCTCAGGACTTAGGGGGAGCCAAGAGACCCAGTACTTC.

The CDR3 nucleotides read TGTGCCAGCAGGTCTACAGGGGGCTACACTGAAGCTTTCTTT. Protein sequence: CASRSTGGYTEAFF. This sequence joins TRBV7-2 and TRBJ1-1, with TRBD1 identical over 9 bases. The V gene end was trimmed by 6 bases and the J gene end by 3 bases; junction bases not matched to a gene: 5. Germline V lookup: CDR1 SGHTA, CDR2 FQGNSA. The CDR3 spans 14 residues.

The CDR3 DNA reads as TGTGCCAGCAGCTTAAGACAAGGGAAGCAGTTCTTC. Residues: CASSLRQGKQFF. The genes are TRBV7-3 and TRBJ2-1, with D uncertain. Germline-derived CDR1 and CDR2 are SGHTA and FQGTGA. Trimming left V 1 base short and J 11 bases short, with 9 bases between. CDR3 size: 12 residues. The complete variable domain, with remaining parts taken from reference TRBV7-3 and TRBJ2-1, reads GAGVSQTPSNKVTEKGKYVELRCDPISGHTALYWYRQSLGQGPEFLIYFQGTGAADDSGLPNDRFFAVRPEGSVSTLKIQRTERGDSAVYLCASSLRQGKQFFGPGTRLTVL.

This clonotype has just a few counts. This chain uses TRBV27 with TRBJ1-2; tentatively, D is TRBD1 (5 bases). The V gene lost 3 bases and the J gene lost 4 bases, with 9 bases spanning the gap. From germline, CDR1 is MNHEY and CDR2 SMNVEV (reference sequence). The CDR3 contains 13 residues. Written as DNA, the CDR3 is TGTGCCAGCAGTTTGACAGTCGGCTATGGCTACACCTTC. Translating gives CASSLTVGYGYTF.

V is TRBV7-6 and J is TRBJ2-2; possible D gene TRBD2, 7 bases. Germline V lookup: CDR1 SGHVS, CDR2 FNYEAQ. V gave up 5 bases and J gave up 3 bases, with 16 bases separating them. CDR3 length equals 16 residues. CDR3 region: CASSRRGQTHTGELFF. The CDR3 DNA sequence: TGTGCCAGCAGCCGGCGGGGGCAGACGCACACCGGGGAGCTGTTTTTT.

This clonotype was seen more than once but under ten times. This sequence joins TRBV7-9 and TRBJ2-7, with 7 nucleotides matching TRBD1. V was clipped by 4 bases and J by 2 bases; unmatched bases: 5. Germline V CDR1 and CDR2: SEHNR, FQNEAQ (reference sequence). This CDR3 contains 14 residues. CDR3 nucleotides: TGTGCCAGCAGCTCGCACAGGGGAACCTACGAGCAGTACTTC. This gives the protein CASSSHRGTYEQYF.

The chain combines TRBV10-3 with TRBJ1-2; no clear D gene. This CDR3 contains 15 residues. V was pared by 1 base and J by 8 bases, with 17 bases between. Germline V gives CDR1 ENHRY, CDR2 SYGVKD. The CDR3 here is CAISELGTGCSGYTF. For the CDR3, the DNA is TGTGCCATCAGTGAGTTGGGCACGGGGTGTTCGGGCTACACCTTC.

This sequence joins TRBV7-6 and TRBJ2-5, with 9 positions matching TRBD2. This CDR3 spans 15 amino acids. V gave up 1 base and J gave up 3 bases; unmatched junction bases: 3. From germline, CDR1 is SGHVS and CDR2 FNYEAQ. The CDR3 coding sequence is TGTGCCAGCAGCTTAGAGGCTAGCGGGGAAGAGACCCAGTACTTC. This translates into CASSLEASGEETQYF. Full variable domain (outside the CDR3, taken from reference TRBV7-6 and TRBJ2-5): GAGVSQSPRYKVTKRGQDVALRCDPISGHVSLYWYRQALGQGPEFLTYFNYEAQQDKSGLPNDRFSAERPEGSISTLTIQRTEQRDSAMYRCASSLEASGEETQYFGPGTRLLVL.

V usage is TRBV7-8 and J usage is TRBJ1-1; possibly TRBD1 for D (6 bases). V lost 6 bases and J lost 0, with 17 bases in between. The germline gives CDR1 SGHVS, CDR2 FQNEAQ. This CDR3 is 16 amino acids long. The CDR3 DNA reads as TGTGCCAGCAGAAAATCGGGGGGGGCCCTGAACACTGAAGCTTTCTTT. Protein sequence: CASRKSGGALNTEAFF.

This clonotype occurred many times. V gene TRBV4-1 combines with J gene TRBJ2-7, with no clear D. V was cut by 3 bases and J by 4 bases, with 13 bases left in between. CDR1 and CDR2 from the germline V gene are MGHRA and YSYEKL. The CDR3 is made up of 14 amino acids. The CDR3 DNA sequence: TGCGCCAGCAGCCAGCCGGGCCGTGGGTACGAGCAGTACTTC. Its translation is CASSQPGRGYEQYF.

The rearrangement uses TRBV27 and TRBJ2-4, with D tentatively TRBD1 (5 bases). The J call may be in error: the DNA end matches TRBJ2-5 better. This CDR3 spans 15 amino acids. Germline-derived CDR1 and CDR2 are MNHEY and SMNVEV (reference sequence). The CDR3 DNA sequence: TGTGCCAGCAGCATGGGGCTGGGCGGAAAAGAGACCCAGTACTTC. Its translation: CASSMGLGGKETQYF.